These 30 T cell receptor beta chains were sequenced from one sample in a study of blood T cells in healthy people across ages. A second roughly 6 to 12 cycle PCR used barcoded and J-beta primers. One entry per CDR3 protein, called by TCRdb with MiXCR from the 5' RACE reads. The table has approximately 800,000 distinct CDR3 sequences, more than 45% seen once. The specimen sequenced was blood. The receptors were sampled from a young man in good health.

This chain's CDR3 is CATSRDLLGRTAPETQYF. CDR3 coding DNA: TGTGCCACCAGCAGAGATCTTTTGGGCCGGACAGCTCCAGAGACCCAGTACTTC. The gene calls are TRBV15 and TRBJ2-4; TRBD1 might be the D (6 bases). The last part of the DNA fits TRBJ2-5 better; the J call may be wrong. The CDR3 sequence is 18 residues long. The germline CDR1 and CDR2 sequences are LNHNV and YYDKDF (reference sequence).

This clonotype was seen a few times. The chain recombines TRBV5-6 with TRBJ2-7; 8 bases are shared with TRBD1. The CDR3 has 13 amino acids. Looked up from germline, CDR1 is SGHDT and CDR2 is YYEEEE. The J segment lost 4 bases and the V segment lost 8 bases, leaving 8 bases of the junction unmatched. CDR3 bases: TGTGCCAGATCCGGGACAGGAGATTACGAGCAGTACTTC. It yields the protein CARSGTGDYEQYF.

V gene TRBV20-1 combines with J gene TRBJ2-7, with unresolved D. V was cut by 6 bases and J by 7 bases, with 16 bases left in between. This CDR3 spans 12 amino acids. CDR1 and CDR2 (germline): DFQATT, SNEGSKA (reference sequence). The CDR3 sequence: CSAPSRVKEQYF. DNA for the CDR3: TGCAGTGCCCCCTCCCGGGTAAAAGAGCAGTACTTC.

This clonotype was recorded only once. The gene calls are TRBV4-1 and TRBJ2-5; D not certain. V lost 1 base and J 0 bases, leaving 9 bases between the germline ends. Germline-derived CDR1 and CDR2 are MGHRA and YSYEKL. This CDR3 is built from 15 residues. CDR3 bases: TGCGCCAGCAGCCAAGGTTCATGGGACCAAGAGACCCAGTACTTC. It codes for CASSQGSWDQETQYF.

This sequence joins TRBV29-1 and TRBJ1-2; D may be TRBD1 (6 bases). Germline lookup yields CDR1 SQVTM and CDR2 ANQGSEA. The CDR3 totals 13 residues. Between the trimmed V and J ends, which lost 4 bases and 4 bases, there was a span of 13 bases. The CDR3 spells CSVAGDRVYGYTF. The CDR3 DNA follows: TGCAGCGTTGCAGGGGATAGGGTCTATGGCTACACCTTC.

This clonotype has a single count. The CDR3 loop reads CASSLGSLGPYEQYF. CDR3 coding DNA: TGTGCCAGCAGCTTAGGGTCCCTAGGCCCCTACGAGCAGTACTTC. V gene TRBV11-3 combines with J gene TRBJ2-7; no reliable D call. V lost 1 base and J 2 bases, leaving 12 bases between the germline ends. Germline V CDR1 and CDR2: SGHNT, YENEEA. This CDR3 spans 15 amino acids.

This clonotype appeared a few times. The rearrangement uses TRBV29-1 and TRBJ2-7, with 9 bases aligning to TRBD1. Germline CDR1 is SQVTM and CDR2 is ANQGSEA. The ends lost 0 bases at V and 6 bases at J; junction bases unmatched: 9. The CDR3 extends over 15 amino acids. The CDR3 loop is CSVEEADRGSREQYF. DNA for the CDR3: TGCAGCGTTGAAGAAGCGGACAGGGGATCTCGCGAGCAGTACTTC.

This clonotype showed up just a few times. The chain recombines TRBV6-5 with TRBJ2-7; tentative D call: TRBD2 (5 bases). Germline values: CDR1 MNHEY, CDR2 SVGAGI. The length of the CDR3 is 14 residues. V was shortened by 4 bases and J by 4 bases, with 14 bases between the two germline ends. In nucleotides, the CDR3 is TGTGCCAGCAGTTCCCGGGGTGATCGGTACGAGCAGTACTTC. It is translated as CASSSRGDRYEQYF.

The rearrangement links TRBV20-1 to TRBJ2-1; perhaps TRBD2 as D (6 bases). Per germline, CDR1 DFQATT and CDR2 SNEGSKA (reference sequence). This CDR3 contains 11 residues. Trimming removed 5 bases from V and 8 bases from J, with 10 bases in between. This CDR3 reads CSASREDEQFF. For the CDR3, the DNA is TGCAGTGCTTCCAGGGAGGATGAGCAGTTCTTC.

This chain uses TRBV11-2 with TRBJ2-1; D remains ambiguous. Trimming removed 2 bases from V and 8 bases from J, with 13 bases in between. Looked up from germline, CDR1 is SGHAT and CDR2 is FQNNGV. The CDR3 length is 14 residues. Here the CDR3 reads CASSLLAAVDEQFF. In DNA, the CDR3 is TGTGCCAGCAGCTTACTGGCGGCAGTCGATGAGCAGTTCTTC.

This chain links TRBV7-9 with TRBJ2-7, with D maybe TRBD1 (6 bases). Trimming shortened V by 1 base and J by 3 bases, and 13 bases separated the two germline ends. CDR1 and CDR2 from the germline V gene are SEHNR and FQNEAQ (reference sequence). This CDR3 has 15 residues. CDR3 DNA: TGTGCCAGCAGCTTAGTAACCGGACAGTTCTACGAGCAGTACTTC. Encoded protein: CASSLVTGQFYEQYF.

There are a few counts of this clonotype. V usage is TRBV9 and J usage is TRBJ1-1, with 12 bases fitting TRBD1. After removal of 3 bases from V and 1 base from J, the junction contained 4 bases not matched to a gene. The CDR3 consists of 16 residues. From germline, CDR1 is SGDLS and CDR2 YYNGEE. The DNA for the CDR3 is TGTGCCAGCAGCGGGGGACAGGGGGCCCCGAACACTGAAGCTTTCTTT. This translates into CASSGGQGAPNTEAFF.

This clonotype was recorded many times. This chain links TRBV7-9 with TRBJ2-7; D gene ambiguous. The CDR3 is made up of 14 amino acids. The germline V gene has CDR1 SEHNR and CDR2 FQNEAQ (reference sequence). The ends were cut back, 5 bases at V and 0 bases at J, with 11 bases in the middle. Here the CDR3 DNA reads TGTGCCAGCAGCACCCGAGAGAGCTCCTACGAGCAGTACTTC. Amino acids: CASSTRESSYEQYF.

The chain combines TRBV18 with TRBJ1-2; D ambiguous. Germline V gene sequence: CDR1 KGHSH, CDR2 LQKENI. V shed 5 bases and J shed 0 bases, with 7 bases lying between them. The CDR3 extends over 13 amino acids. The CDR3 sequence: CASSGLANYGYTF. The CDR3 DNA reads TGTGCCAGCTCAGGGTTAGCTAACTATGGCTACACCTTC.

The chain links TRBV6-6 to TRBJ2-7; no firm D call. The germline V and J ends were trimmed by 5 bases and 3 bases, with 20 bases remaining between them. The CDR3 runs to 16 residues. CDR1 is MNHNY and CDR2 is SVGAGI in the germline V gene (reference sequence). The CDR3 sequence: CASSASKLSYGYEQYF. In DNA form, the CDR3 reads TGTGCCAGCAGTGCATCTAAACTGTCGTACGGCTACGAGCAGTACTTC.

This clonotype was seen more than once but under ten times. This chain joins TRBV5-1 and TRBJ2-7; the D call may be TRBD1 or TRBD2 (6 bases each). Trimming cost V 8 bases and J 5 bases, with 23 bases left between them. In germline, CDR1 is SGHRS, CDR2 YFSETQ. CDR3 size: 15 residues. The CDR3 DNA follows: TGCGCCAGTTCGCGTTCCGGGACAACGGGGGACGAGCAGTACTTC. This translates into CASSRSGTTGDEQYF.

In this sample, this clonotype turned up a few times. The CDR3 is CSVPQGNEQFF. CDR3 nucleotides: TGCAGCGTTCCACAGGGGAATGAGCAGTTCTTC. The J gene is TRBJ2-1, the V gene TRBV29-1, with 7 bases identical to TRBD1. The CDR3 extends over 11 amino acids. The ends lost 5 bases at V and 7 bases at J; junction bases unmatched: 2. Per the germline V gene, CDR1 is SQVTM and CDR2 is ANQGSEA.

The chain links TRBV6-1 to TRBJ2-3; tentatively, D is TRBD2 (5 bases). With 7 bases removed from V and 2 bases from J, the gap between germline ends came to 10 bases. The CDR3 has 13 amino acids. Germline CDR1 MNHNS, CDR2 SASEGT. The CDR3 region has the DNA TGTGCCAGCACACGAGCGGACACAGATACGCAGTATTTT. This gives the protein CASTRADTDTQYF.

The sample holds a few counts of this clonotype. V and J are TRBV9 and TRBJ2-4; the D gene could be TRBD1 or TRBD2 (5 bases each). The J call is in doubt because the DNA end fits TRBJ2-7 better. Germline V lookup: CDR1 SGDLS, CDR2 YYNGEE. CDR3 length: 15 amino acids. CDR3 DNA: TGTGCCAGCAGCGTAGTGGCAGGGCATGGGGGCGAGCAGTACTTC. This encodes CASSVVAGHGGEQYF.

For the CDR3, the DNA is TGCGCCAGCAGCGTACGCCAAACAGGTTCGAACGAGCAGTACTTC. Its protein product is CASSVRQTGSNEQYF. The chain recombines TRBV5-1 with TRBJ2-7; D might be TRBD1 (5 bases). From germline, CDR1 is SGHRS and CDR2 YFSETQ. This CDR3 region has 15 residues. Trimming took 4 bases from V and 5 from J, leaving 19 bases between them.

This clonotype has only a few counts. This sequence joins TRBV7-2 and TRBJ1-2, with D perhaps TRBD1 (5 bases). Trimming took 0 bases from V and 3 from J, leaving 8 bases between them. Germline V gene sequence: CDR1 SGHTA, CDR2 FQGNSA. CDR3 size: 14 residues. This chain's CDR3 is CASSLAWGDYGYTF. CDR3 nucleotide sequence: TGTGCCAGCAGCTTAGCGTGGGGCGACTATGGCTACACCTTC.

The chain has TRBV20-1 and TRBJ1-1, with 7 nucleotides matching TRBD1. After removal of 3 bases from V and 0 bases from J, the junction contained 1 base not matched to a gene. From germline, CDR1 is DFQATT and CDR2 SNEGSKA (reference sequence). This CDR3 spans 13 amino acids. The chain's CDR3 is CSASGQVNTEAFF. The DNA of the CDR3 is TGCAGTGCTAGCGGACAGGTGAACACTGAAGCTTTCTTT.

This clonotype was seen only once. This sequence joins TRBV4-2 and TRBJ1-1; maybe TRBD1 (6 bases). Germline V lookup: CDR1 LGHNA, CDR2 YNFKEQ. The V gene lost 2 bases and the J gene lost 1 base, with 8 bases spanning the gap. This CDR3 has 14 residues. DNA of the CDR3: TGTGCCAGCAGCCAATGGGACAAGAACACTGAAGCTTTCTTT. This sequence encodes CASSQWDKNTEAFF.

The chain carries TRBV20-1 and TRBJ2-5, with D uncertain. Trimming removed 0 bases from V and 2 bases from J, with 10 bases in between. Per the germline V gene, CDR1 is DFQATT and CDR2 is SNEGSKA (reference sequence). This CDR3 is 14 amino acids long. Here the CDR3 reads CSARDRYSQETQYF. Written as DNA, the CDR3 is TGCAGTGCTAGAGATAGATATTCTCAAGAGACCCAGTACTTC.

The V call is TRBV24-1, the J call TRBJ2-5, with D uncertain. The CDR3 totals 11 residues. Deletions cut 3 bases from V and 11 bases from J, with 9 bases between. Germline lookup yields CDR1 KGHDR and CDR2 SFDVKD. CDR3 in DNA: TGTGCCACCAGTGATCGCAATGAGCAGTACTTC. This encodes CATSDRNEQYF.

This chain connects TRBV6-5 to TRBJ2-7; a weak D match, TRBD1 (6 bases). The DNA matches TRBJ2-5 better at its end, which makes the J call doubtful. Germline V gene data show CDR1 as MNHEY and CDR2 as SVGAGI. The length of the CDR3 is 15 residues. Here the CDR3 DNA reads TGTGCCAGCAGTTACTCTACAGGGCGGCAAGAGACCCAGTACTTC. Protein sequence: CASSYSTGRQETQYF.

The count of this clonotype is one. A junction end diverges from the germline sequence, so it may reflect a read error. This rearrangement joins TRBV7-2 to TRBJ2-1; 7 positions agree with TRBD2. The CDR3 runs 17 residues. Germline V gene lookup returns CDR1 SGHTA and CDR2 FQGNSA. The CDR3: CAGSSARGGSIYNEQFF. The DNA for the CDR3 is TGTGCCGGCAGCTCAGCGCGTGGCGGGAGTATCTACAATGAGCAGTTCTTC.

A few counts support this clonotype. The gene calls are TRBV7-2 and TRBJ2-1, with 9 bases that match TRBD1. The V segment lost 3 bases and the J segment 8 bases; nucleotides outside the gene matches: 5. The CDR3 is 14 residues long. Per germline, CDR1 SGHTA and CDR2 FQGNSA. The DNA of the CDR3 is TGTGCCAGCAGCTTGGGACAGGGAGGCTATGAGCAGTTCTTC. Translated, it gives CASSLGQGGYEQFF.

J is TRBJ1-1 and V is TRBV5-1, with D possibly TRBD1 on 5 matching bases. The V and J ends lost 4 bases and 0 bases respectively, with 13 bases between them. The CDR3 runs to 15 residues. The germline V gene has CDR1 SGHRS and CDR2 YFSETQ. The CDR3 DNA reads as TGCGCCAGCAGCCATCTCGGACACCTGAACACTGAAGCTTTCTTT. Amino acid sequence: CASSHLGHLNTEAFF.

The chain couples TRBV6-2 or TRBV6-3 to TRBJ2-5; the D gene is possibly TRBD1 (5 bases). The V gene lost 2 bases and the J gene lost 4 bases, with 11 bases spanning the gap. Germline loops: CDR1 MNHEY, CDR2 SVGEGT. The CDR3 is made up of 14 amino acids. The CDR3 DNA is TGTGCCAGCAGTTACACGACAGTGGGAGAGACCCAGTACTTC. It translates to CASSYTTVGETQYF.